This T cell receptor (beta chain) was sequenced in a study of cytomegalovirus exposure and HLA in healthy donors. Study findings and constraints: Several of the most significant clusters were apparently associated with common viral pathogens in a later analysis. The authors later found HLA-associated TCR beta chains more clonally expanded than equally common others.

There are 15 residues in the CDR3. Trimming at V came to 4 bases and at J to 4 bases, leaving 8 bases not matched to a gene. Looked up from germline, CDR1 is MGHDK and CDR2 is SYGVNS. With respect to this clone: Antigen: not known.

Amplification used 60 Vbeta primers and 13 Jbeta primers. Only in-frame clones appear in the TCRdb table, and some are missing; sequencing was by immunoSEQ multiplex PCR. There are about 100,000 clones in the sample; more than 65% occur only once, and more than 1% lies in the top ten. The chain couples TRBV25-1 to TRBJ2-5; TRBD2 aligns across 8 bases. The clonotype comes from a woman under 30 in good health and CMV-seronegative. Sequencing used PBMCs. The CDR3 spells CASSASGGGGETQYF. The CDR3 DNA reads as TGTGCCAGCAGTGCGAGCGGGGGAGGAGGAGAGACCCAGTACTTC.